This T cell receptor (beta chain) was sequenced during a study of response to subunit inactivated influenza vaccine (dated by TCRdb to the late 2010s). General notes on the study: Deep quantitative T cell receptor repertoire profiling was used in the study to track responses to a trivalent subunit inactivated influenza vaccine.

The germline V gene specifies SGHTA as CDR1 and FQGTGA as CDR2. Here V drops 2 bases and J drops 5 bases, and the junction holds 3 bases not matched to any gene. The CDR3 has 15 amino acids, counting the end cysteine and phenylalanine. Only the CDR3 DNA stays, 45 bases, in frame from base 1. Concerning this clonotype itself: The antigen it binds to is not known. No qualities accompany the bases; no much larger clone lies one base away.

The full study reports these points: According to the authors, only a limited number of new T cells may be recruited by each seasonal influenza vaccination.

Library generation was performed with RT-PCR. This sample was sequenced with an Illumina HiSeq 2500. TCRdb ran its own pipeline on the public reads, namely fastp trimming at Q25 and MiXCR clone calling, and kept in-frame beta chains. When rows share a CDR3 protein, they turn into one entry using the most common DNA and genes. The sample table shows roughly 760,000 distinct CDR3 sequences, and 20% to 25% are seen once. More than 8.5% of the sample belongs to the ten largest clones. This receptor was taken from a man in his fifties or sixties who received an inactivated influenza vaccine. Donor details come from another sample of the same person, matched by shared clones. The input for sequencing was PBMCs from blood, taken more than 4 days after vaccination. The chain uses TRBV7-3 and TRBJ2-1; 10 junctional bases match TRBD2. The nucleotide sequence is TGTGCCAGCAGCTTAGAACTAGCGGGGAACAATGAGCAGTTCTTC. It translates to CASSLELAGNNEQFF.